This T cell receptor (beta chain) was retrieved from a study of T cells after yellow fever vaccination (dated 2019 in TCRdb). Background for the entire study: The SMART-Seq v4 Ultra Low Input RNA kit was used to prepare libraries from fractions with low cell numbers. Blood was collected at multiple timepoints before and after primary and secondary immunization, and bulk PBMC replicates and cell subsets were isolated. Two healthy male donors made up the cohort, one aged 18 to 29 years and the other aged 30 to 40 years. To track T-cell clones before and after primary and booster YFV17D yellow fever vaccination, bulk TCR alpha and beta repertoires were sequenced longitudinally. Study-wide conclusions, independent of this receptor: Computational filtering was needed because FACS-sorted repertoires could contain abundant contaminating clonotypes from the bulk population. Because the study included only a couple of donors, the extent to which the findings can be generalized is limited. Most clones expanded after primary vaccination (around 96% of CD4 and around 88% of CD8) were re-detected after the booster, suggesting that broad memory maintenance occurred. A small share of clonotypes occurred in both CD4 and CD8 compartments, likely arising from convergent recombination. Compared with the primary T-cell response, the secondary T-cell response was weaker but faster, peaking on day 5 rather than day 15.

Synthesis of TCR cDNA relied on 5'RACE template switching, a step that introduced a universal primer site along with unique molecular identifiers. cDNA synthesis was primed from both the TCR alpha and TCR beta constant segments. Libraries were amplified in two PCR steps, with sample barcodes and sequencing adapters added in the second step. Sequencing of libraries was done on Illumina HiSeq 2500 (2x100 bp) or NovaSeq (2x150 bp). The study's processing was this. MIGEC handled demultiplexing of reads and collapsing into UMI consensus sequences, while MiXCR performed V(D)J alignment. Clonotypes responding to the vaccine were identified with edgeR on replicate PBMC samples, with the criteria of FDR below 0.01 and a log2 fold change above 5 up to day 15. Bulk clonotypes were assigned CD4 or CD8 identity according to which sequenced CD4 or CD8 repertoire held them at higher abundance. The public sequencing data were trimmed at Q25 with fastp and processed into clonotypes with MiXCR by TCRdb, which kept only in-frame beta chains. Identical CDR3 protein sequences are pooled into one entry, listed with their most common genes and DNA. The V and J calls follow TCRdb's processing rather than the paper's. Counted in this sample were around 500,000 distinct CDR3 sequences; less than 25% of them appeared once. Approximately 16% of the sample goes to the ten largest clones.

Spanning cysteine to phenylalanine, the CDR3 consists of 13 amino acids. Left in the record is the CDR3 DNA by itself, 39 bases read in frame from the first base. Trimming removed 7 bases from V and 4 bases from J, leaving 13 bases between the germline ends. This clonotype was counted only a few times. There is no known antigen for this receptor. No base quality information exists; no much larger clone differs at one position. The treatment or condition label corresponds to: live attenuated yellow fever vaccine strain. At each blood-draw timepoint, two biological replicates of bulk PBMCs were obtained. PBMCs were isolated from peripheral blood using a standard Ficoll-Paque protocol. TriZol was used to extract RNA from bulk PBMCs, CD4 and CD8 fractions, and dextramer-positive and dextramer-negative fractions.

This sample comprised PBMCs, obtained less than 25 days after the first yellow fever vaccination. The chain employs TRBV12-3 or TRBV12-4 and TRBJ1-1; the D region possibly corresponds to TRBD1 (6 bases align). This TCR derives from a man younger than 35 who received the YFV17D yellow fever vaccine. DNA sequence: TGTGCCAGCAACTTCAGGGGTACCACTGAAGCTTTCTTT. Translation gives CASNFRGTTEAFF.